This TCR beta chain was sequenced for a study of CD4+ T cells in melanoma (dated by TCRdb to the early 2020s). A note on the overall study: The study examined neoantigen-specific CD4+ T cells in human melanoma. Beyond this particular receptor, the publication reports: According to the report, neoantigen-specific CD4+ T cells in melanoma displayed diverse differentiation states. The report described a correlation between neoantigen-specific CD4+ T cells and the function of CD8+ T cells, macrophages and B cells.

About this clone itself: No cognate antigen has been identified for it. The sample holds no much larger clone one base away, and base qualities are not on file.

Libraries were made using the immunoSEQ multiplex PCR assay. TCRdb limited this immuneACCESS table to in-frame rearrangements with V and J called. A share of clones is missing; checked studies link under half to unresolved V genes, and the rest is unexplained. For this sample there are 15,000 to 20,000 clones; over 70% appear just once. The top ten constitute 5.4% of the sample. Donors were patients with melanoma. The CDR3 numbers 14 residues from cysteine through phenylalanine. This entry keeps only the CDR3 DNA: 42 bases, framed from base 1. The rearrangement joined TRBV12-1 to TRBJ2-1; TRBD1 is taken as the D call from the table, unchecked against the DNA. TRBV12-1 corresponds to a pseudogene. Sequencing used cells from a culture (not recorded whether cultured in vitro). This TCR was sampled from a human donor with melanoma. The nucleotides are TGTGCCAGCAGCTTTAGGACACGCCAGGATGAGCAGTTCTTC. Its translation is CASSFRTRQDEQFF.